This T cell receptor beta chain was observed in a study of T cells after yellow fever vaccination. As TCR cDNA was made by 5'RACE template switching, a universal primer site and UMIs were added. Via MiXCR, TCRdb re-called the 5' RACE reads, giving one row per CDR3 protein. The data hold 250,000 or so distinct CDR3 sequences, with 3.6% observed a single time. Unmatched junction bases numbered 8, after V lost 3 bases and J lost 4 bases. The germline V gene encodes CDR1 SGHNT and CDR2 YYREEE (reference sequence). The CDR3 covers 15 residues. This clonotype was detected many times. The chain is built from TRBV5-4 and TRBJ1-1; TRBD1 matches at 8 bases. Sequences were derived from PBMCs, sampled 15 days after the yellow fever booster vaccination. This clonotype was sampled from a young man who received the YFV17D yellow fever vaccine. CDR3 nucleotide sequence: TGTGCCAGCAGCTCCCCTACTACAGGGGGCACTGAAGCTTTCTTT. Amino acids: CASSSPTTGGTEAFF.